The 27 T cell receptor beta chains in this list originate from one sample, sequenced in a study of T cells in Graves' hyperthyroidism and ophthalmopathy. Amplified TCR beta CDR3 regions derived from RNA transcripts. First-round RT-PCR targeting the TCR CDR3 was performed with the HTBI primer set. In TCRdb, the multiplex PCR reads were re-called with MiXCR into one record per CDR3 protein. The sample records roughly 710,000 distinct CDR3 sequences, just over 35% being singletons. The sequencing sample was made of blood. All receptors derive from a woman between 40 and 55 years old with Graves' hyperthyroidism.

This clonotype has ten or more counts. The chain couples TRBV10-3 to TRBJ2-7; a possible D gene is TRBD1 (5 bases). This CDR3 spans 16 amino acids. V shed 4 bases and J shed 3 bases, with 19 bases lying between them. The germline V gene has CDR1 ENHRY and CDR2 SYGVKD. The DNA of the CDR3 is TGTGCCATCAGTGGCCCCGCCCAGGGCCGAAACTACGAGCAGTACTTC. Residues: CAISGPAQGRNYEQYF.

This chain connects TRBV19 to TRBJ1-2; D is undetermined. The CDR3 totals 13 residues. Germline V gene sequence: CDR1 LNHDA, CDR2 SQIVND (reference sequence). The V and J ends lost 11 bases and 0 bases respectively, with 13 bases between them. The CDR3 DNA reads as TGTGCCTGGAGTGGCGCGGCTAACTATGGCTACACCTTC. Translated: CAWSGAANYGYTF.

This clonotype was seen at least ten times. The chain combines TRBV5-8 with TRBJ1-1, with TRBD1 matching 7 bases. The germline V gene encodes CDR1 SGHTS and CDR2 YDEGEE. J lost 1 base, V lost 0 bases, and 9 bases had no gene match. CDR3 length: 17 residues. CDR3 sequence: CASSLGVGQTKNTEAFF. CDR3 coding DNA: TGTGCCAGCAGCTTGGGGGTGGGACAGACCAAGAACACTGAAGCTTTCTTT.

This clonotype was seen repeatedly, ten times or more. The chain recombines TRBV7-8 with TRBJ1-5; 7 nucleotides align to TRBD1. The trim removed 4 bases at V and 1 base at J, leaving 4 bases unmatched. CDR3 length equals 15 residues. Germline V gene lookup returns CDR1 SGHVS and CDR2 FQNEAQ. CDR3 DNA sequence: TGTGCCAGCAGCTCCCTACAGGGGAGCAATCAGCCCCAGCATTTT. It yields the protein CASSSLQGSNQPQHF.

This clonotype has only a few counts. The V gene is TRBV5-1, the J gene TRBJ2-5, with a possible D match to TRBD2 (6 bases). The CDR3 totals 15 residues. Germline V gives CDR1 SGHRS, CDR2 YFSETQ. V was cut by 4 bases and J by 4 bases, with 17 bases left in between. This chain's CDR3 is CASSGDGGRGETQYF. The CDR3 DNA reads TGCGCCAGCAGCGGGGACGGGGGACGGGGAGAGACCCAGTACTTC.

Of note for this clonotype: A read error may account for a junction end that differs from germline. The chain uses TRBV25-1 and TRBJ1-5; 10 bases map to TRBD1. From germline, CDR1 is MGHDK and CDR2 SYGVNS. CDR3 size: 17 residues. CDR3 nucleotide sequence: TGTGCCAGCAGTGGACGAAGACAGGGGGCGAGCAATAAGCCCCAGCATTTT. This sequence encodes CASSGRRQGASNKPQHF.

The chain joins TRBV3-1 to TRBJ1-2, with D hard to call. Deletions cut 1 base from V and 7 bases from J, with 19 bases between. The CDR3 loop spans 16 amino acids. The germline CDR1 and CDR2 sequences are LGHDT and YNNKEL (reference sequence). The CDR3 here is CASSQVFGVEGRGYTF. The CDR3 DNA sequence: TGTGCCAGCAGCCAAGTATTCGGCGTAGAGGGTCGTGGCTACACCTTC.

Ten or more counts support this clonotype. The rearrangement links TRBV9 to TRBJ1-3; 9 bases are a match to TRBD1. Losses at the gene ends were 5 bases for V and 2 bases for J; bases not matched to a gene: 2. CDR3 size: 14 residues. CDR1 and CDR2 from the germline V gene are SGDLS and YYNGEE. This chain's CDR3 is CASSRTGAGNTIYF. CDR3 bases: TGTGCCAGCAGTCGGACAGGGGCTGGAAACACCATATATTTT.

Turning to this clonotype: Given a much more abundant clone one base away, this may be a read error. The final CDR3 position lacks the conserved phenylalanine or tryptophan, pointing to a likely read error. The CDR3 DNA is TGTGCCAGCAGTTGCAATAATGATGGCTACACCTCC. It yields the protein CASSCNNDGYTS. The rearrangement joins TRBV10-3 to TRBJ1-2; D is undetermined. The germline gives CDR1 ENHRY, CDR2 SYGVKD. The CDR3 consists of 12 residues.

About this clonotype itself: A much bigger clone sits one base away, suggesting this may be a read error. This chain connects TRBV2 to TRBJ2-7; 7 bases are a match to TRBD2. The CDR3 consists of 16 residues. Germline CDR1 reads SNHLY; CDR2 reads FYNNEI. V was clipped by 11 bases and J by 1 base; unmatched bases: 17. DNA of the CDR3: TGTGCCGGCACTCCACCGCGGGGGAGTGGATCCTACGAGCAGTACTTC. Amino acid sequence: CAGTPPRGSGSYEQYF.

This clonotype was picked up a small number of times. V is TRBV12-3 or TRBV12-4 and J is TRBJ1-2; weak D call: TRBD1 (5 bases). Trimming shortened V by 0 bases and J by 7 bases, and 15 bases separated the two germline ends. The CDR3 covers 15 residues. The DNA of the CDR3 is TGTGCCAGCAGTTTAGCGGAGGGGCTCTGGGGTGGCTACACCTTC. This codes for CASSLAEGLWGGYTF.

In DNA, the CDR3 is TGTGCCAGCAGACGATCCATGACAGGGGGGACTGAAGCTTTCTTT. Residues: CASRRSMTGGTEAFF. V usage is TRBV2 and J usage is TRBJ1-1; 9 bases align to TRBD1. CDR1 is SNHLY and CDR2 is FYNNEI in the germline V gene. This CDR3 comprises 15 residues. Trimming removed 6 bases from V and 5 bases from J; junction bases left unmatched: 10.

The J gene is TRBJ2-7, the V gene TRBV6-1, with D unclear. Germline assignment: CDR1 MNHNS and CDR2 SASEGT. V dropped 8 bases and J dropped 10 bases, with 9 bases sitting between them. This CDR3 spans 9 amino acids. The CDR3 region is CASENGQYF. CDR3 bases: TGTGCCAGCGAAAATGGACAGTACTTC.

As for this clonotype: One base away lies a much larger clone, so this may be a sequencing read error. The rearrangement links TRBV7-3 to TRBJ2-7, with TRBD1 matching over 9 bases. The CDR3 sequence is 16 residues long. The germline V gene encodes CDR1 SGHTA and CDR2 FQGTGA. The V gene end was trimmed by 8 bases and the J gene end by 2 bases; junction bases not matched to a gene: 13. CDR3: CASGPEGQGLTYEQYF. In DNA form, the CDR3 reads TGTGCCAGCGGCCCGGAGGGACAGGGTCTAACCTACGAGCAGTACTTC.

This clonotype was observed many times. This chain connects TRBV10-3 to TRBJ1-1; D gene ambiguous. Trimming left V 3 bases short and J 6 bases short, with 8 bases between. This CDR3 spans 12 amino acids. Per the germline V gene, CDR1 is ENHRY and CDR2 is SYGVKD. The CDR3 protein is CAISDGRPEAFF. CDR3 nucleotides: TGTGCCATCAGTGATGGACGGCCTGAAGCTTTCTTT.

About this clonotype itself: Germline and junction disagree at one end, which may indicate a read error. CDR3 coding DNA: TGTGCCAGCATATCCTCGGAAGGGGGGGGGAATTTT. It codes for CASISSEGGGNF. This sequence joins TRBV2 and TRBJ1-5; weak D call: TRBD1 (6 bases). The CDR3 has 12 amino acids. CDR1 is SNHLY, CDR2 FYNNEI, per germline.

This clonotype has more than one count but fewer than ten. The gene calls are TRBV10-3 and TRBJ1-1; 7 bases fit TRBD1. This CDR3 has 15 residues. Per germline, CDR1 ENHRY and CDR2 SYGVKD. The V and J ends lost 0 bases and 5 bases, in that order; junction bases with no gene match: 6. CDR3 nucleotide sequence: TGTGCCATCAGTGAGTCAAGTACAGGGGAGACTGAAGCTTTCTTT. Translated: CAISESSTGETEAFF.

This sequence joins TRBV4-3 and TRBJ1-3, with D uncertain. This CDR3 has 15 amino acids. V was trimmed by 2 bases and J by 0 bases, leaving 8 bases between them. Germline V gene data show CDR1 as LGHNA and CDR2 as YSLEER. CDR3 region: CASSQLRLSGNTIYF. Written as DNA, the CDR3 is TGCGCCAGCAGCCAATTAAGACTCTCTGGAAACACCATATATTTT.

This clonotype was recorded at least ten times. The rearrangement uses TRBV25-1 and TRBJ1-6; no clear D gene. Germline loops: CDR1 MGHDK, CDR2 SYGVNS. V dropped 6 bases and J dropped 9 bases, with 9 bases sitting between them. This CDR3 has 12 residues. The CDR3 region has the DNA TGTGCCAGCAGCATTCTGACTTCACCCCTCCACTTT. This encodes CASSILTSPLHF.

This clonotype was seen ten or more times. The rearrangement uses TRBV6-6 and TRBJ2-7, with 14 bases lining up with TRBD2. This CDR3 has 17 amino acids. The J segment lost 6 bases and the V segment lost 5 bases, leaving 12 bases of the junction unmatched. Germline V gives CDR1 MNHNY, CDR2 SVGAGI (reference sequence). CDR3 region: CASSESPGLAGGLEQYF. CDR3 coding DNA: TGTGCCAGCAGTGAATCTCCCGGACTAGCGGGAGGTCTCGAGCAGTACTTC.

The genes are TRBV6-5 and TRBJ1-2, with 8 positions matching TRBD1. The CDR3 sequence is 15 residues long. Germline V gene data show CDR1 as MNHEY and CDR2 as SVGAGI. V was clipped by 4 bases and J by 3 bases; unmatched bases: 7. The CDR3, as DNA: TGTGCCAGCAGTTTGTCAGGGGGCTGGGACTATGGCTACACCTTC. This codes for CASSLSGGWDYGYTF.

As for this clonotype: Since a much larger clone is just one base distant, this may be a read error. CDR3 loop: CASSYSIYGLAGDGQYF. CDR3 coding DNA: TGTGCCAGCAGTTACTCCATCTACGGACTAGCGGGCGACGGGCAGTACTTC. The V gene is TRBV10-3, the J gene TRBJ2-7, with 11 positions matching TRBD2. This CDR3 contains 17 residues. Looked up from germline, CDR1 is ENHRY and CDR2 is SYGVKD.

The chain recombines TRBV7-2 with TRBJ2-7; 7 nucleotides line up with TRBD2. The CDR3 runs 15 residues. Germline V gene data show CDR1 as SGHTA and CDR2 as FQGNSA. The trim removed 5 bases at V and 2 bases at J, leaving 9 bases unmatched. As DNA, the CDR3 is TGTGCCAGCAGCCTCGAGCGGGGCGAGACCTACGAGCAGTACTTC. Its protein is CASSLERGETYEQYF.

The rearrangement joins TRBV4-3 to TRBJ2-5; D remains unclear. V lost 0 bases and J 1 base, leaving 6 bases between the germline ends. The CDR3 totals 14 residues. Germline loops: CDR1 LGHNA, CDR2 YSLEER. The CDR3 protein is CASSQDWIQETQYF. CDR3 DNA sequence: TGCGCCAGCAGCCAAGATTGGATCCAAGAGACCCAGTACTTC.

A note on this clonotype: This may be a read error, as it is one base from a much larger clone. This chain links TRBV10-3 with TRBJ1-5, with D unclear. This CDR3 contains 13 residues. CDR1 is ENHRY, CDR2 SYGVKD, per germline. The CDR3 DNA follows: TGTGCCATCAGACCCGACTGGAATCAGCCCCGGCATTTT. This translates into CAIRPDWNQPRHF.

In regard to this clonotype: This may be a read error: a much more frequent sequence differs by one nucleotide. No conserved phenylalanine or tryptophan is present at the end of the CDR3, so a read error is the likely explanation. The V gene is TRBV7-7, the J gene TRBJ2-5; no clear D gene. The V gene's germline CDR1 is SSHAT and CDR2 FNYEAQ (reference sequence). The length of the CDR3 is 14 residues. The CDR3 sequence: CASSLWGTQETQYL. As DNA, the CDR3 is TGTGCTAGCAGCTTGTGGGGAACCCAAGAGACCCAGTACCTC.

This clonotype was found once. J is TRBJ2-7 and V is TRBV5-1; D may match TRBD1 or TRBD2 (5 bases each). Trimming shortened V by 4 bases and J by 2 bases, and 16 bases separated the two germline ends. The CDR3 totals 15 residues. Germline-derived CDR1 and CDR2 are SGHRS and YFSETQ. For the CDR3, the DNA is TGCGCCAGCAGCCCGAACATAGGGACCACCTACGAGCAGTACTTC. Protein sequence: CASSPNIGTTYEQYF.